This TCR beta chain comes out of a study of shared clonotypes between healthy human individuals. Sequenced by immunoSEQ multiplex PCR; TCRdb stores in-frame clones only, minus some. This sample has about 600,000 clones; about 97% occur once, and the top ten carry about 0.06%. Splitting of CD4+ cells produced CD45RA+ naive and CD45RA-negative memory subsets. Looked up from germline, CDR1 is LGHNA and CDR2 is YNFKEQ. The V segment lost 2 bases and the J segment 4 bases; nucleotides outside the gene matches: 5. CDR3 length: 16 residues. The sequence came from a woman aged 25-40 years in good health. The chain is built from TRBV4-2 and TRBJ2-5; 12 bases map to TRBD2. Input material: naive CD4+ T cells sorted from blood. Documented subset: CD45RA+ positively selected. DNA for the CDR3: TGTGCCAGCAGCCAATGGACTAGCGGGAATCCAGAGACCCAGTACTTC. Its protein product is CASSQWTSGNPETQYF.